This TCR beta chain was recorded in a study of blood T cell repertoires in COVID-19. Turning to the study itself: T cells, B-cell-depleted T cells, or PBMCs supplied cDNA or gDNA.

The germline CDR1 and CDR2 sequences are SEHNR and FQNEAQ (reference sequence). With 8 bases clipped from V and 7 bases from J, the junction kept 7 bases outside the gene matches. This CDR3 contains 13 residues. Original handling: Amplification with reference gene primers provided the estimates of nucleated cell counts. Generated by immunoSEQ multiplex PCR, the TCRdb table keeps only in-frame clones and is missing some. From that table come the V and J calls and clone size; the DNA was used to work out D and trimming. Of 140,000 to 150,000 clones in the sample, 85% to 90% were seen once. The sequencing input was peripheral blood. This TCR derives from a woman aged 55-70 years with active COVID-19. The chain recombines TRBV7-9 with TRBJ1-4; 7 bases align to TRBD1. The CDR3 DNA reads TGTGCCAGCGCGACAGGGATGCGTGAAAAACTGTTTTTT. This translates into CASATGMREKLFF.